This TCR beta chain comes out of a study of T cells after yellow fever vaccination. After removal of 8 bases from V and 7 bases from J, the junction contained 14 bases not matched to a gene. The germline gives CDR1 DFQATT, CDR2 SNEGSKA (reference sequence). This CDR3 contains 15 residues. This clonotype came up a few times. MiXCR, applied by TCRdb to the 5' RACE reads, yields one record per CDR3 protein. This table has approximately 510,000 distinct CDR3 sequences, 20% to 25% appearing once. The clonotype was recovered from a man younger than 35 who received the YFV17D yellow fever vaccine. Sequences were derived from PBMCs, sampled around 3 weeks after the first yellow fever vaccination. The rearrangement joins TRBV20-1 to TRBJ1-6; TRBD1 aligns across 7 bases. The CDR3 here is CSYTRVGQRNSPLHF. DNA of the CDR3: TGCAGTTACACACGAGTGGGACAGCGAAATTCACCCCTCCACTTT.